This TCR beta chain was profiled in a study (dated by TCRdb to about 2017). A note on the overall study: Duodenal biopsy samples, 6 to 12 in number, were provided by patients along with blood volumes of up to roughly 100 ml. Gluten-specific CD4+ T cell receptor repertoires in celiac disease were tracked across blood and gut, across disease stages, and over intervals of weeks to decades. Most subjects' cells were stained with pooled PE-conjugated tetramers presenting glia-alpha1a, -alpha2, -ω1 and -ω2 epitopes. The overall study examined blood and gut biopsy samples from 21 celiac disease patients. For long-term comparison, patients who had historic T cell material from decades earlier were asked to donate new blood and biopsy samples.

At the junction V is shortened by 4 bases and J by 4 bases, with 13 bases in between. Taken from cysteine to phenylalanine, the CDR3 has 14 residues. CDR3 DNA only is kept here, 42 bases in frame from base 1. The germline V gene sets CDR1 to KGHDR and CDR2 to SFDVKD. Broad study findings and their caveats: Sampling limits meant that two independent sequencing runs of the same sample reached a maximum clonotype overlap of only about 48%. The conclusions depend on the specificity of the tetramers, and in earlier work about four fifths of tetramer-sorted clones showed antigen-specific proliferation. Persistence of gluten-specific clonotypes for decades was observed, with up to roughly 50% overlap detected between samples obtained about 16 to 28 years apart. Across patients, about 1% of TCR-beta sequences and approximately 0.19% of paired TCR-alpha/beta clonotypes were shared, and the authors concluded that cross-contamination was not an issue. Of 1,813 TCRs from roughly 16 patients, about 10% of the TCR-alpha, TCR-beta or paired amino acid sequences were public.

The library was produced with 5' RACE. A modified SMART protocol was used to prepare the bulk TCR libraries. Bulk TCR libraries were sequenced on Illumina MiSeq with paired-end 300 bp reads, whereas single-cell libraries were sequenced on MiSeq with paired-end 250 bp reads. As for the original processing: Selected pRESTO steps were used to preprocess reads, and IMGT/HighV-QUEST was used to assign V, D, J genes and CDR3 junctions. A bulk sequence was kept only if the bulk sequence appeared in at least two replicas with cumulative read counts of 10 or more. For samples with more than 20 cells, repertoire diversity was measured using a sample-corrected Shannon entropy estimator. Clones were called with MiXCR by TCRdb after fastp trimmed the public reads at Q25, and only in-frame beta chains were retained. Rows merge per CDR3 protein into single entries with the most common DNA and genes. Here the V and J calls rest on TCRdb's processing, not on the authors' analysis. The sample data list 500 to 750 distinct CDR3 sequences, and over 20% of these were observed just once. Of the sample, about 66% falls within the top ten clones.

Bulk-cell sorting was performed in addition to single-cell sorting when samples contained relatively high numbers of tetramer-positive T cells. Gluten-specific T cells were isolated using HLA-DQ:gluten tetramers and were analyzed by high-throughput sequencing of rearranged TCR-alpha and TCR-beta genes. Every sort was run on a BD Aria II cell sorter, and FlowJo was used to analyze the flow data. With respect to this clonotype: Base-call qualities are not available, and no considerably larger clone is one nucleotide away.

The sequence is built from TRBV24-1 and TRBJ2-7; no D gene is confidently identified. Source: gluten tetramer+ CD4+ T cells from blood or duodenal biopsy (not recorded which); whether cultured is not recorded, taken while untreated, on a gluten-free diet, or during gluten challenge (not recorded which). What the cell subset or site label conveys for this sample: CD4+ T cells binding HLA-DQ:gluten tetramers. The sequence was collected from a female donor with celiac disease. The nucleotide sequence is TGTGCCACCAGTGAGTCAGGCTCGATTTACGAGCAGTACTTC. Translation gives CATSESGSIYEQYF.